The next 32 T cell receptor beta chains were all read from a single sample in a study of neoadjuvant nivolumab and ipilimumab in lung cancer (dated by TCRdb to 2019 to 2021). Per the publication, the time point label means: at surgical resection after neoadjuvant nivolumab +/- ipilimumab. The receptor library was made with the immunoSEQ multiplex PCR assay. In TCRdb, the immuneACCESS table is reduced to in-frame sequences with V and J assigned. These tables do not hold every clone; where another copy was compared, an unresolved V gene accounts for under half, and the others remain unexplained. The sample has about 8,800 clones on record, 84% of them singletons. The ten largest clones represent around 8% of the sample. Specimen: tumor tissue, collected after neoadjuvant nivolumab, alone or with ipilimumab, at or shortly before surgery. The receptor source for this set is an adult with non-small cell lung cancer.

The gene calls are TRBV29-1 and TRBJ2-3; D unclear. Germline V gene data show CDR1 as SQVTM and CDR2 as ANQGSEA. CDR3 length equals 13 residues. The V end was cut by 3 bases, the J end by 0 bases, with 7 bases between. The CDR3 sequence: CSVDVSSTDTQYF. CDR3 bases: TGCAGCGTTGATGTGAGCAGCACAGATACGCAGTATTTT.

The rearrangement links TRBV20-1 to TRBJ2-7; no definite D call. The germline gives CDR1 DFQATT, CDR2 SNEGSKA (reference sequence). CDR3 length: 11 amino acids. The V end was cut by 6 bases, the J end by 4 bases, with 10 bases between. CDR3 region: CSAPAGYEQYF. CDR3 DNA sequence: TGCAGTGCGCCAGCCGGTTACGAGCAGTACTTC.

This clone was counted between two and nine times. The genes are TRBV29-1 and TRBJ2-1; 7 bases align to TRBD2. V lost 3 bases, J lost 0 bases, and 8 bases stayed unmatched. The CDR3 is 16 residues long. Germline values: CDR1 SQVTM, CDR2 ANQGSEA. CDR3 loop: CSVEDGGGSSYNEQFF. The CDR3 DNA reads TGCAGCGTTGAGGATGGGGGGGGTAGCTCCTACAATGAGCAGTTCTTC.

CDR3 in amino acids: CASSPRTGLKGDYGYTF. The CDR3 region has the DNA TGCGCCAGCAGCCCACGGACAGGGTTGAAGGGGGACTATGGCTACACCTTC. The rearrangement links TRBV5-1 to TRBJ1-2; TRBD1 aligns across 8 bases. Trimming removed 4 bases from V and 3 bases from J; junction bases left unmatched: 14. Germline V CDR1 and CDR2: SGHRS, YFSETQ. The CDR3 covers 17 residues.

The CDR3 region has the DNA TGCGCCAGCAGCGGGGGACTAGCGGGGAGCTCCTACAATGAGCAGTTCTTC. Translating gives CASSGGLAGSSYNEQFF. This rearrangement joins TRBV5-1 to TRBJ2-1; 13 nucleotides match TRBD2. This CDR3 is built from 17 residues. The V and J ends lost 4 bases and 0 bases, in that order; junction bases with no gene match: 4. Germline V lookup: CDR1 SGHRS, CDR2 YFSETQ. Full variable domain (outside the CDR3, taken from reference TRBV5-1 and TRBJ2-1): KAGVTQTPRYLIKTRGQQVTLSCSPISGHRSVSWYQQTPGQGLQFLFEYFSETQRNKGNFPGRFSGRQFSNSRSEMNVSTLELGDSALYLCASSGGLAGSSYNEQFFGPGTRLTVL.

The chain has TRBV2 and TRBJ1-1, with D tentatively TRBD1 (6 bases). CDR1 and CDR2 from the germline V gene are SNHLY and FYNNEI. The CDR3 is made up of 18 amino acids. V lost 4 bases and J 3 bases, leaving 24 bases between the germline ends. The CDR3 sequence is CASSAKVEGDWVHTEAFF. CDR3 sequence (DNA): TGTGCCAGCAGTGCGAAGGTGGAGGGGGATTGGGTCCACACTGAAGCTTTCTTT.

V gene TRBV2 combines with J gene TRBJ2-5; the D is unclear. Germline V gene data show CDR1 as SNHLY and CDR2 as FYNNEI. The CDR3 spans 12 residues. Trimming pared 6 bases from V and 3 bases from J, leaving 8 bases between. The CDR3 nucleotides are TGTGCCAGCAGAACAGTTGAAGAGACCCAGTACTTC. Its translation is CASRTVEETQYF.

V usage is TRBV15 and J usage is TRBJ1-5; unclear D gene. Germline V gene data show CDR1 as LNHNV and CDR2 as YYDKDF (reference sequence). Trimming removed 3 bases at V and 5 bases at J, with 17 bases between. The CDR3 consists of 16 residues. CDR3 amino acids: CATSSRAPSGDQPQHF. The DNA of the CDR3 is TGTGCCACCAGCAGTCGGGCCCCAAGCGGGGATCAGCCCCAGCATTTT.

This clone showed up just a few times. This same CDR3 is encoded by further DNA sequences in the sample. J is TRBJ2-5 and V is TRBV28; a possible D gene is TRBD1 (5 bases). Germline lookup yields CDR1 MDHEN and CDR2 SYDVKM. V was clipped by 6 bases and J by 4 bases, with 12 bases between them. The CDR3 is 13 amino acids. The CDR3 nucleotides are TGTGCCAGCAGCGGTCAGGGTTTAGAGACCCAGTACTTC. This encodes CASSGQGLETQYF.

This chain connects TRBV30 to TRBJ2-2; D is unclear. In germline, CDR1 is GTSNPN, CDR2 SVGIG (reference sequence). The CDR3 is 12 amino acids. Trimming stripped 5 bases from V and 4 bases from J, with 8 bases between. CDR3 sequence (DNA): TGTGCCTGGCCCCGCGCCACCGGGGAGCTGTTTTTT. Translation: CAWPRATGELFF. The complete variable domain, with remaining parts taken from reference TRBV30 and TRBJ2-2, reads SQTIHQWPATLVQPVGSPLSLECTVEGTSNPNLYWYRQAAGRGLQLLFYSVGIGQISSEVPQNLSASRPQDRQFILSSKKLLLSDSGFYLCAWPRATGELFFGEGSRLTVL.

The V and J genes are TRBV5-6 and TRBJ1-1; 10 bases are a match to TRBD1. The germline V gene encodes CDR1 SGHDT and CDR2 YYEEEE. V lost 2 bases to trimming and J lost 4 bases; unmatched junction nucleotides: 8. The CDR3 length is 16 residues. CDR3 loop: CASSFSTGGWVTEAFF. CDR3 in DNA: TGTGCCAGCAGCTTCTCGACAGGGGGCTGGGTCACTGAAGCTTTCTTT.

The gene calls are TRBV19 and TRBJ2-7; D call uncertain. V lost 6 bases and J 2 bases, leaving 17 bases between the germline ends. Germline V gene sequence: CDR1 LNHDA, CDR2 SQIVND (reference sequence). The CDR3 extends over 15 amino acids. The CDR3 DNA reads as TGTGCCAGTAGGAAACGAGGACCCCAACCCTACGAGCAGTACTTC. Residues: CASRKRGPQPYEQYF.

V and J are TRBV6-1 and TRBJ1-4, with 7 nucleotides matching TRBD1. In germline, CDR1 is MNHNS, CDR2 SASEGT. V was clipped by 4 bases and J by 7 bases; unmatched bases: 9. The CDR3 has 15 residues. The CDR3 DNA is TGTGCCAGCAGTGTCAGGACAGGAGGAGGTGAAAAACTGTTTTTT. Residues: CASSVRTGGGEKLFF.

DNA for the CDR3: TGTGCCAGCAGTGAGATCGGGGGGAAGCAGCCCCAGCATTTT. It encodes CASSEIGGKQPQHF. The genes are TRBV6-5 and TRBJ1-5; maybe TRBD1 (5 bases). The germline V gene encodes CDR1 MNHEY and CDR2 SVGAGI. The CDR3 is 14 residues long. V was shortened by 5 bases and J by 7 bases, with 15 bases between the two germline ends.

The chain carries TRBV4-1 and TRBJ1-2; D might be TRBD1 (5 bases). Germline assignment: CDR1 MGHRA and CDR2 YSYEKL. The CDR3 has 19 residues. The V end lost 0 bases, the J end lost 4 bases, and 24 bases lay between the germline ends. CDR3 sequence reads: CASSQERGFSVGGLYGYTF. CDR3 DNA: TGCGCCAGCAGCCAAGAAAGAGGCTTTTCCGTCGGGGGTCTCTATGGCTACACCTTC.

V gene TRBV10-3 combines with J gene TRBJ1-1, with a tentative D call TRBD1 (6 bases). This CDR3 region has 11 residues. V lost 6 bases to trimming and J lost 10 bases, with 12 bases between them. The germline gives CDR1 ENHRY, CDR2 SYGVKD. CDR3 in DNA: TGTGCCATCAGGCGACAGGAGGTAGCTTTCTTT. Translation: CAIRRQEVAFF.

The rearrangement uses TRBV6-1 and TRBJ2-3; unclear D gene. Trimming left V 3 bases short and J 2 bases short, with 3 bases between. Germline V lookup: CDR1 MNHNS, CDR2 SASEGT. The CDR3 extends over 12 amino acids. CDR3 residues: CASSDFTDTQYF. CDR3 DNA sequence: TGTGCCAGCAGTGACTTCACAGATACGCAGTATTTT.

The rearrangement joins TRBV5-4 to TRBJ1-3; D is possibly TRBD1 (5 bases). The length of the CDR3 is 16 residues. V lost 3 bases and J 0 bases, leaving 13 bases between the germline ends. Germline V gene lookup returns CDR1 SGHNT and CDR2 YYREEE (reference sequence). This CDR3 is CASSWGVGSSGNTIYF. The CDR3 DNA is TGTGCCAGCAGCTGGGGGGTCGGGAGCTCTGGAAACACCATATATTTT.

CDR3 protein: CASIAADRFTEAFF. As DNA, the CDR3 is TGTGCCAGTATAGCTGCGGACAGGTTCACTGAAGCTTTCTTT. The chain links TRBV19 to TRBJ1-1; 7 bases align to TRBD1. The CDR3 length is 14 residues. With V trimmed by 7 bases and J by 4 bases, 9 bases remained unmatched. CDR1 and CDR2 (germline): LNHDA, SQIVND (reference sequence).

The J gene is TRBJ2-1, the V gene TRBV6-6; 9 nucleotides align to TRBD1. V lost 6 bases to trimming and J lost 6 bases; unmatched junction nucleotides: 6. This CDR3 contains 14 residues. CDR1 MNHNY and CDR2 SVGAGI come from the germline V gene (reference sequence). CDR3 in DNA: TGTGCCAGCAGGTCGGGACAGGGATTCAATGAGCAGTTCTTC. This gives the protein CASRSGQGFNEQFF.

This sequence joins TRBV29-1 and TRBJ1-1, with 9 bases identical to TRBD1. CDR3 length equals 13 residues. J was trimmed by 1 base and V by 5 bases; bases with no gene match: 2. The germline V gene encodes CDR1 SQVTM and CDR2 ANQGSEA. For the CDR3, the DNA is TGCAGCGTTTGGACAGGGGAGAACACTGAAGCTTTCTTT. It codes for CSVWTGENTEAFF.

The chain recombines TRBV2 with TRBJ1-6; 9 bases map to TRBD1. Germline-derived CDR1 and CDR2 are SNHLY and FYNNEI. With 6 bases clipped from V and 8 bases from J, the junction kept 5 bases outside the gene matches. The length of the CDR3 is 14 residues. CDR3 DNA: TGTGCCAGCAGGGAGGGGACAGGGTATTCACCCCTCCACTTT. Encoded protein: CASREGTGYSPLHF.

V and J are TRBV11-2 and TRBJ1-5, with no clear D. V was shortened by 0 bases and J by 7 bases, with 13 bases between the two germline ends. The CDR3 runs to 15 residues. The germline V gene has CDR1 SGHAT and CDR2 FQNNGV. CDR3 nucleotides: TGTGCCAGCAGCTTAGATTCTGCGGGCAGGCAGCCCCAGCATTTT. Translating gives CASSLDSAGRQPQHF.

V and J are TRBV5-1 and TRBJ2-7; 8 nucleotides agree with TRBD2. The V gene end was trimmed by 2 bases and the J gene end by 0 bases; junction bases not matched to a gene: 4. The CDR3 contains 15 residues. CDR1 is SGHRS and CDR2 is YFSETQ in the germline V gene. CDR3 loop: CASSFTSGSSYEQYF. The DNA of the CDR3 is TGCGCCAGCAGCTTCACTAGCGGAAGCTCCTACGAGCAGTACTTC. Complete variable domain (other parts from reference TRBV5-1 and TRBJ2-7): KAGVTQTPRYLIKTRGQQVTLSCSPISGHRSVSWYQQTPGQGLQFLFEYFSETQRNKGNFPGRFSGRQFSNSRSEMNVSTLELGDSALYLCASSFTSGSSYEQYFGPGTRLTVT.

The chain combines TRBV5-6 with TRBJ2-2; D is uncertain. Germline V gene lookup returns CDR1 SGHDT and CDR2 YYEEEE. V dropped 2 bases and J dropped 6 bases, with 5 bases sitting between them. This CDR3 region has 12 residues. This CDR3 is CASSFGAGELFF. In DNA, the CDR3 is TGTGCCAGCAGCTTTGGCGCCGGGGAGCTGTTTTTT.

This clone is a singleton in its sample. The chain uses TRBV19 and TRBJ2-4; the D gene is possibly TRBD2 (5 bases). The CDR3 has 12 amino acids. The germline gives CDR1 LNHDA, CDR2 SQIVND (reference sequence). The ends were cut back, 5 bases at V and 8 bases at J, with 10 bases in the middle. The CDR3 reads CASSDQADIQYF. CDR3 coding DNA: TGTGCCAGTAGTGACCAAGCGGACATTCAGTACTTC. The whole variable domain, remainder taken from reference TRBV19 and TRBJ2-4, is DGGITQSPKYLFRKEGQNVTLSCEQNLNHDAMYWYRQDPGQGLRLIYYSQIVNDFQKGDIAEGYSVSREKKESFPLTVTSAQKNPTAFYLCASSDQADIQYFGAGTRLSVL.

The chain couples TRBV6-5 to TRBJ1-6; D call uncertain. The germline CDR1 and CDR2 sequences are MNHEY and SVGAGI. V was cut by 0 bases and J by 6 bases, with 3 bases left in between. The CDR3 is 13 residues long. CDR3 loop: CASSYSSNSPLHF. For the CDR3, the DNA is TGTGCCAGCAGTTACTCGTCTAATTCACCCCTCCACTTT.

The CDR3: CASSSGGQGFSYNEQFF. The CDR3 DNA reads as TGTGCCAGCAGCTCTGGGGGCCAGGGGTTTTCCTACAATGAGCAGTTCTTC. The chain recombines TRBV5-4 with TRBJ2-1; the D gene is possibly TRBD1 (6 bases). The germline V and J ends were trimmed by 3 bases and 1 base, with 17 bases remaining between them. CDR3 length: 17 amino acids. Germline lookup yields CDR1 SGHNT and CDR2 YYREEE (reference sequence).

The rearrangement uses TRBV5-1 and TRBJ2-5; tentative D call: TRBD1 (6 bases). The germline gives CDR1 SGHRS, CDR2 YFSETQ. Trimming stripped 4 bases from V and 4 bases from J, with 23 bases between. The CDR3 totals 17 residues. In DNA, the CDR3 is TGCGCCAGCAGCCTATCCGGGACAAACGTTCGGCGAGAGACCCAGTACTTC. Its protein product is CASSLSGTNVRRETQYF.

This clone was picked up one time. The CDR3 DNA reads as TGCGCCAGCAGCACCACTAGCGGGAGTAGTTACGAGCAGTACTTC. Encoded protein: CASSTTSGSSYEQYF. The chain recombines TRBV5-1 with TRBJ2-7, with TRBD2 matching over 11 bases. The V gene's germline CDR1 is SGHRS and CDR2 YFSETQ. V shed 4 bases, J shed 4 bases, and the junction held 7 bases outside the gene matches. There are 15 residues in the CDR3.

This clone was seen a single time. The V gene is TRBV5-1, the J gene TRBJ2-1, with 10 bases that match TRBD2. V was pared by 2 bases and J by 7 bases, with 6 bases of the junction left unmatched. The CDR3 is made up of 15 amino acids. Germline loops: CDR1 SGHRS, CDR2 YFSETQ. DNA for the CDR3: TGCGCCAGCAGCTTTGAACTAGCGGGGATAAATGAGCAGTTCTTC. It is translated as CASSFELAGINEQFF.

CDR3 amino acids: CASSYSPSADQPQHF. CDR3 nucleotides: TGTGCCAGCAGTTACTCGCCCTCGGCAGATCAGCCCCAGCATTTT. The chain carries TRBV6-5 and TRBJ1-5; D is undetermined. V lost 0 bases to trimming and J lost 5 bases, with 11 bases between them. The germline V gene has CDR1 MNHEY and CDR2 SVGAGI. CDR3 length: 15 amino acids.